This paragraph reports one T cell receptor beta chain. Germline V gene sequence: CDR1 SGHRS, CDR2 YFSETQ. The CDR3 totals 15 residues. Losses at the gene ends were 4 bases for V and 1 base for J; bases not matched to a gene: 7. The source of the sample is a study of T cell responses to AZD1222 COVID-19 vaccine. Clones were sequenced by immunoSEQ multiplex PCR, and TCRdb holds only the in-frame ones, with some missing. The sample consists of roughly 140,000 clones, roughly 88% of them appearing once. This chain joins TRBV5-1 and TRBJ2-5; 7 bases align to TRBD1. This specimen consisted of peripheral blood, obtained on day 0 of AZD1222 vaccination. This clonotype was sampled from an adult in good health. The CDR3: CASSDPGTAQETQYF. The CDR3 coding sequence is TGCGCCAGCAGCGACCCCGGGACAGCCCAAGAGACCCAGTACTTC.